The subject of this entry is one T cell receptor beta chain. No antigen is known for it. TCRdb keeps only in-frame clones here, not all; method: immunoSEQ multiplex PCR. The sample includes more than 35,000 clones, about four fifths of them seen just once. Trimming pared 3 bases from V and 3 bases from J, leaving 18 bases between. This CDR3 region has 16 residues. Germline CDR1 is LNHNV and CDR2 is YYDKDF (reference sequence). This sample is part of a study of OX40 agonist ivuxolimab in advanced cancers. Study as a whole: Ivuxolimab is an agonistic anti-OX40 (CD134) antibody, and patients were treated with it. Overall study results and limits: The CD4+ and CD8+ T cells in the blood had expanded clonally by week 6 at 0.1 to 3.0 mg/kg.

V usage is TRBV15 and J usage is TRBJ2-7, with a tentative D call TRBD1 (5 bases). The starting material was CD4+ or CD8+ T cells sorted from blood, obtained in a trial of the OX40 agonist ivuxolimab. The receptor's source is an adult with an advanced solid tumor such as melanoma, head and neck, liver or kidney cancer. In DNA, the CDR3 is TGTGCCACCAGCAGCCACAGGCTGCAGGGATTCTACGAGCAGTACTTC. As protein: CATSSHRLQGFYEQYF.